This entry concerns a single T cell receptor (beta chain). This clonotype was counted many times. Its antigen target is currently unknown. No qualities accompany the bases; no much larger clone lies one base away. This sample was included in a study of esophageal squamous cell carcinoma tumors (dated by TCRdb to the early 2020s). Turning to the overall study: Immuno relation high and low groups were defined by principal component analysis with K-means clustering applied to immunohistochemical T-cell and checkpoint marker values. TCR sequencing was performed on approximately ten patients, consisting of five randomly selected high immuno relation cases and five background-matched low immuno relation cases. The purpose of the study was to evaluate TCR repertoire diversity and shared TCR repertoires of T cells in the tumor environment of esophageal squamous cell carcinoma. A wider cohort of 50 to 55 surgically treated esophageal squamous cell carcinoma patients in Japan was included, comprising 21 high and about 32 low immuno relation cases. The nine to eleven cases yielded around 1,700,000 total TCRalpha reads and 1 million to 1.4 million total TCRbeta reads, of which around 30,000 and 35,000, respectively, were unique. What the research found in general, with its limitations: Total TCR repertoire counts did not differ between groups, but significant repertoire counts were higher in the high immuno relation group. Over 26 TRAV|TRAJ and around 24 TRBV|TRBJ combinations appeared shared among high immuno relation cases, including TRAV13-1|TRAJ22 and TRBV7-9|TRBJ2-7. TCR repertoire analysis included only a few cases, and CDR3 clonotype-level investigation was not performed. Of the roughly nine cases, three showed one dominant TCRalpha VJ recombination along with apparently reduced TCRalpha diversity. TCRalpha and TCRbeta chains were sequenced separately, so chain pairing and recognized antigens remained unknown. Because TCRalphabeta repertoire variation was large, shared V|J recombination candidates may have been selected by chance.

Library creation used 5' RACE. The PCR step used KAPA HiFi along with constant-region primers for TCRalpha or TCRbeta and a P20EA primer, and a nested second PCR with CA2 or CB2 followed. Amplification of TCR genes was performed by unbiased adaptor ligation RT-PCR, in which reverse transcription was carried out with Superscript III and a polyT18-containing BSL-18E primer. Following second-strand synthesis and blunting, the P10EA/P20EA adaptor was ligated to the 5' end of the cDNA, and NotI digestion was then performed. Both the first and second PCRs consisted of roughly 20 cycles of 98 degrees C for 20 s, 65 degrees C for 30 s and 72 degrees C for 1 min. Amplicons were indexed with the Nextera XT Index kit v2 Set A, pooled equimolarly and quantified on a Qubit 2.0 Fluorometer. For sequencing, the Illumina MiSeq platform generated 2x300 bp paired-end reads. Under the source paper's analysis protocol: Using Repertoire Genesis software ver.1.0, reads were assigned to V and J genes based on the highest identity to IMGT reference sequences. CDR3 was defined as the region from Cys104 to Phe118 plus Gly119 and was translated, and unique sequence reads were defined by distinct V, J and CDR3 amino acids. Shared V|J combinations were selected as significant in both a Fisher's exact test in edgeR and a Mann Whitney U test. After singletons were removed and 500 repertoire combinations were bootstrapped, the repertoire dissimilarity index was calculated with the R rdi package. The public reads were quality trimmed at Q25 with fastp and then assembled into clones with MiXCR by TCRdb, keeping productive beta chains. Every CDR3 protein is listed once, alongside the most common genes and DNA of its rows. Clone size and V and J calls follow TCRdb, not the original study. Recorded for this sample are fewer than 7,000 distinct CDR3 sequences; 20% to 25% of them occurred a single time. Of the sample, approximately 31% falls within the top ten clones.

Anyone who had received neoadjuvant chemotherapy or who was missing clinical information was not enrolled. The TCR-sequenced cases shown were male and had subtotal esophagectomy with 2- or 3-field lymphadenectomy. A Qiagen AllPrep kit was used to extract RNA from bulk tumor tissue sections, and T cells were not sorted. Small sections of surgically resected tumor tissue were stored in RNAlater reagent at -80°C until RNA extraction. Its CDR3 holds 12 amino acids, cysteine through phenylalanine. Only the CDR3 part of the read is kept: 36 bases, read in frame from the first base. V loses 4 bases, J loses 7 bases, and the germline ends lie 9 bases apart. From the germline V gene (reference sequence), CDR1 is SGHNT and CDR2 is YYREEE.

Sequencing input: tumor tissue. The source is a man between 45 and 79 years old with esophageal squamous cell carcinoma. The V gene is TRBV5-4 and the J gene is TRBJ2-1; the D gene is perhaps TRBD1 or TRBD2, as each covers 6 bases. The bases read TGTGCCAGCAGCGGGGGGCTAAATGAGCAGTTCTTC. Its coded protein is CASSGGLNEQFF.